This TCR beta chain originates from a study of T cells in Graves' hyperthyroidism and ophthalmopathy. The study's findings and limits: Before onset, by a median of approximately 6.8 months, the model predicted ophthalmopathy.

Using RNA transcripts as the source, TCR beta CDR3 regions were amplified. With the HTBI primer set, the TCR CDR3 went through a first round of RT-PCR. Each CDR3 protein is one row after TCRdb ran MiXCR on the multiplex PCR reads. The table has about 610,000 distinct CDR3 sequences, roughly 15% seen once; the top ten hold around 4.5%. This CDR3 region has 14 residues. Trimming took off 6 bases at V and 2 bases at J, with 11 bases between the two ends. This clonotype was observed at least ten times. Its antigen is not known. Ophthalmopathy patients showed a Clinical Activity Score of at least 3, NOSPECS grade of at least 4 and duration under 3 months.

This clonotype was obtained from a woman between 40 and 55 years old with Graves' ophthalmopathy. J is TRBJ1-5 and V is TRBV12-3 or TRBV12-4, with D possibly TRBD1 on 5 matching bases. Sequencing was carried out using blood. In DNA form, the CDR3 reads TGTGCCAGCAGCCCCTCGGGGGGCAATCAGCCCCAGCATTTT. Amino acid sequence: CASSPSGGNQPQHF.